This T cell receptor (beta chain) was profiled in a study of long-term antiretroviral therapy in people with HIV. The length of the CDR3 is 13 residues. The V and J ends lost 5 bases and 6 bases, in that order; junction bases with no gene match: 9. CDR1 is SQVTM and CDR2 is ANQGSEA in the germline V gene. Samples were assayed with immunoSEQ v3.0 at survey level. Sequencing used immunoSEQ multiplex PCR; TCRdb keeps in-frame clones, though not all of them. The data contain about 29,000 clones, around 83% of them singletons. Specimen: unsorted PBMCs, collected 2.9 years after starting antiretroviral therapy. The chain has TRBV29-1 and TRBJ1-2, with TRBD1 matching 7 bases. The TCR was taken from a man between 45 and 60 years old with HIV. The CDR3 bases are TGCAGCGTTTGGGGGACCGGGACAGATGGCTACACCTTC. Translated, it gives CSVWGTGTDGYTF.